This T cell receptor (beta chain) was identified during a study of OX40 agonist ivuxolimab in advanced cancers. By frequency in the sample, this clone is medium-sized. What it binds is not known. Per the germline V gene, CDR1 is MNHNS and CDR2 is SASEGT. This CDR3 has 11 amino acids. V shed 2 bases and J shed 6 bases, with 5 bases lying between them. Study outcomes and limitations: CD8+ T cells were the subset that, on average, had more expanded clones than CD4+.

Clones were read by immunoSEQ multiplex PCR, and TCRdb kept only the in-frame ones, dropping some. The table lists 40,000 to 60,000 clones, about 90% of them singletons. The sample in question was CD4+ or CD8+ T cells sorted from blood, obtained in a trial of the OX40 agonist ivuxolimab. This clonotype originated in an adult with an advanced solid tumor such as melanoma, head and neck, liver or kidney cancer. The chain joins TRBV6-1 to TRBJ2-7; D is ambiguous. Here the CDR3 reads CASSETVEQYF. The CDR3 DNA follows: TGTGCCAGCAGTGAAACCGTCGAGCAGTACTTC.